These 25 T cell receptor beta chains were all obtained from the same sample, sequenced in a study of blood T cells in healthy people across ages. Combining a sample-barcoded 5' primer with a J-beta primer mix, a second PCR ran for about 7 to 11 cycles. TCRdb passed the 5' RACE reads through MiXCR, listing each CDR3 protein once. Of approximately 800,000 distinct CDR3 sequences listed, about 55% are singletons. Sequencing was performed on blood. The receptors originated from a man of 80 years or more in good health.

Comments on this clonotype: One junction end does not reproduce the germline sequence, and a read error may be involved. The chain uses TRBV18 and TRBJ2-1; 13 positions agree with TRBD2. This CDR3 is 21 amino acids long. The germline CDR1 and CDR2 sequences are KGHSH and LQKENI. The CDR3 nucleotides are TGTGCCAGCTCCCCACTAGCGGGAGGGCCCATCGGAGAGTTCTCCTACAATGAGCAGTTCTTC. This sequence encodes CASSPLAGGPIGEFSYNEQFF.

The rearrangement uses TRBV29-1 and TRBJ2-1; maybe TRBD1 (5 bases). V gave up 4 bases and J gave up 10 bases, with 20 bases separating them. This CDR3 region has 14 residues. CDR1 is SQVTM, CDR2 ANQGSEA, per germline. CDR3 nucleotide sequence: TGCAGCGTTGGGACGACAGACCACCTGAGAGAGCAGTTCTTC. Its protein is CSVGTTDHLREQFF.

This rearrangement joins TRBV18 to TRBJ2-7; perhaps D is TRBD1 or TRBD2 (5 bases each). The V gene's germline CDR1 is KGHSH and CDR2 LQKENI. The CDR3 runs to 12 residues. V lost 4 bases and J lost 12, with 16 bases in between. CDR3 coding DNA: TGTGCCAGCTCACTCCGGGACCAGGTGGGGTACTTC. Protein sequence: CASSLRDQVGYF.

The chain uses TRBV18 and TRBJ1-2; D unresolved. With 5 bases removed from V and 8 bases from J, the gap between germline ends came to 15 bases. CDR1 KGHSH and CDR2 LQKENI come from the germline V gene. CDR3 length: 13 residues. The CDR3 DNA follows: TGTGCCAGCTCATTACTAGAGGGCTACGGCTACACCTTC. It specifies CASSLLEGYGYTF. The full variable domain, with the rest looked up from reference TRBV18 and TRBJ1-2, is NAGVMQNPRHLVRRRGQEARLRCSPMKGHSHVYWYRQLPEEGLKFMVYLQKENIIDESGMPKERFSAEFPKEGPSILRIQQVVRGDSAAYFCASSLLEGYGYTFGSGTRLTVV.

This CDR3 reads CASSPIRAGPAGNTQYF. In DNA form, the CDR3 reads TGTGCCAGCAGCCCGATACGGGCTGGGCCAGCGGGAAATACGCAGTATTTT. V is TRBV4-2 and J is TRBJ2-3; 7 bases fit TRBD2. Germline CDR1 LGHNA, CDR2 YNFKEQ. V lost 4 bases and J lost 7; bases outside the gene matches: 17. This CDR3 comprises 17 residues.

V gene TRBV20-1 combines with J gene TRBJ2-7; D remains ambiguous. Germline CDR1 and CDR2: DFQATT and SNEGSKA (reference sequence). The V and J ends lost 3 bases and 0 bases respectively, with 6 bases between them. This CDR3 comprises 12 residues. The CDR3 here is CSARPDSYEQYF. For the CDR3, the DNA is TGCAGTGCTAGGCCGGACTCCTACGAGCAGTACTTC.

This clonotype has only one observation. This chain links TRBV25-1 with TRBJ1-1; D possibly corresponds to TRBD1 (5 bases). Germline CDR1 reads MGHDK; CDR2 reads SYGVNS. V lost 1 base and J lost 6, with 9 bases in between. The CDR3 contains 13 residues. The CDR3: CASSEWGRAEAFF. In DNA, the CDR3 is TGTGCCAGCAGTGAATGGGGGAGGGCTGAAGCTTTCTTT.

This clonotype has more than one count but fewer than ten. The chain employs TRBV7-2 and TRBJ2-7; D remains unclear. The V end lost 6 bases, the J end lost 1 base, and 10 bases lay between the germline ends. Per the germline V gene, CDR1 is SGHTA and CDR2 is FQGNSA. The CDR3 spans 13 residues. CDR3 in DNA: TGTGCCAGCAGGCAAGCCAGTTCCTACGAGCAGTACTTC. Translation gives CASRQASSYEQYF.

The chain carries TRBV29-1 and TRBJ1-2; maybe TRBD1 (6 bases). Trimming took 0 bases from V and 4 from J, leaving 15 bases between them. The CDR3 is made up of 15 amino acids. Germline lookup yields CDR1 SQVTM and CDR2 ANQGSEA. CDR3 in amino acids: CSVEDQARGGYGYTF. The CDR3 DNA follows: TGCAGCGTTGAAGATCAGGCCAGGGGAGGCTATGGCTACACCTTC.

A few counts support this clonotype. The V call is TRBV5-1, the J call TRBJ2-5; TRBD1 matches 8 bases. Germline lookup yields CDR1 SGHRS and CDR2 YFSETQ. V dropped 2 bases and J dropped 5; count of bases not matched to a gene: 8. The CDR3 totals 15 residues. CDR3 amino acids: CASSFGQGRSETQYF. As DNA, the CDR3 is TGCGCCAGCAGCTTCGGACAGGGTCGTTCGGAGACCCAGTACTTC.

The chain's CDR3 is CATGPRQSYNEQFF. CDR3 sequence (DNA): TGTGCCACCGGCCCACGGCAGTCCTACAATGAGCAGTTCTTC. This chain uses TRBV3-1 with TRBJ2-1; no clear D gene. V was clipped by 10 bases and J by 1 base, with 14 bases between them. The germline V gene has CDR1 LGHDT and CDR2 YNNKEL (reference sequence). CDR3 length equals 14 residues.

This rearrangement joins TRBV28 to TRBJ2-7, with D possibly TRBD2 on 5 matching bases. The CDR3 contains 18 residues. Germline lookup yields CDR1 MDHEN and CDR2 SYDVKM. V was pared by 5 bases and J by 0 bases, with 23 bases between. The CDR3 coding sequence is TGTGCCAGCAGTCCACATTACCAAAGACCGGGGTCCTCCTACGAGCAGTACTTC. It codes for CASSPHYQRPGSSYEQYF.

Only a few counts were recorded for this clonotype. CDR3 bases: TGTGCCAGCAGTCGCGGGGGAGCTGGGGCCAACGTCCTGACTTTC. Its translation: CASSRGGAGANVLTF. The chain joins TRBV28 to TRBJ2-6, with TRBD2 identical over 7 bases. Unmatched junction bases numbered 3, after V lost 5 bases and J lost 2 bases. The CDR3 consists of 15 residues. The germline V gene has CDR1 MDHEN and CDR2 SYDVKM.

This clonotype was counted only a few times. This chain connects TRBV7-2 to TRBJ1-1; D is ambiguous. Germline CDR1 SGHTA, CDR2 FQGNSA. The CDR3 is made up of 11 amino acids. V was clipped by 3 bases and J by 3 bases, with 2 bases between them. CDR3 in DNA: TGTGCCAGCAGCTTGTACACTGAAGCTTTCTTT. It encodes CASSLYTEAFF.

The table lists this clonotype with a few counts. This chain links TRBV7-3 with TRBJ2-5, with TRBD2 matching over 9 bases. The CDR3 has 14 residues. V was clipped by 0 bases and J by 6 bases; unmatched bases: 2. Germline V CDR1 and CDR2: SGHTA, FQGTGA. As DNA, the CDR3 is TGTGCCAGCAGCTTAACTAGCGGGAGACAGACCCAGTACTTC. This gives the protein CASSLTSGRQTQYF.

This chain uses TRBV15 with TRBJ2-3, with TRBD1 identical over 8 bases. The CDR3 consists of 15 residues. Per the germline V gene, CDR1 is LNHNV and CDR2 is YYDKDF (reference sequence). With V trimmed by 6 bases and J by 14 bases, 19 bases remained unmatched. In DNA form, the CDR3 reads TGTGCCACCAGATCACAGGGGGAAGTTGACAGATGCGCGTATTTT. This codes for CATRSQGEVDRCAYF.

This clonotype was counted only a few times. The chain couples TRBV20-1 to TRBJ2-5, with D possibly TRBD2 on 6 matching bases. The CDR3 is made up of 18 amino acids. The germline CDR1 and CDR2 sequences are DFQATT and SNEGSKA (reference sequence). The V and J ends lost 2 bases and 0 bases respectively, with 22 bases between them. This CDR3 reads CSARSPQAGRLYQETQYF. CDR3 nucleotide sequence: TGCAGTGCTAGATCCCCCCAGGCGGGGCGGCTTTACCAAGAGACCCAGTACTTC.

This rearrangement joins TRBV2 to TRBJ2-7, with D perhaps matching TRBD1 or TRBD2 (5 bases each). The ends were cut back, 2 bases at V and 2 bases at J, with 10 bases in the middle. CDR3 length equals 14 residues. CDR1 is SNHLY and CDR2 is FYNNEI in the germline V gene. DNA for the CDR3: TGTGCCAGCAGTGAATCGGGGCAAGCCTACGAGCAGTACTTC. Its protein is CASSESGQAYEQYF.

In DNA, the CDR3 is TGTGCCAGCAGTTGGGCGGAGGCCCTCGGCAGCGAGCAGTACTTC. Residues: CASSWAEALGSEQYF. This sequence joins TRBV27 and TRBJ2-7; D might be TRBD2 (5 bases). Germline V gives CDR1 MNHEY, CDR2 SMNVEV (reference sequence). The germline V and J ends were trimmed by 4 bases and 6 bases, with 19 bases remaining between them. The CDR3 consists of 15 residues.

The chain carries TRBV12-3 or TRBV12-4 and TRBJ2-7; 7 nucleotides agree with TRBD2. After removal of 3 bases from V and 3 bases from J, the junction contained 5 bases not matched to a gene. The CDR3 consists of 14 residues. The CDR3 bases are TGTGCCAGCAGTTTGCGGGAGCGGGACTACGAGCAGTACTTC. As protein: CASSLRERDYEQYF.

The CDR3 sequence: CASSYPVNYGYTF. In nucleotides, the CDR3 is TGTGCCAGCAGTTACCCTGTGAACTATGGCTACACCTTC. The genes are TRBV6-6 and TRBJ1-2; D gene uncertain. V dropped 2 bases and J dropped 2 bases, with 6 bases sitting between them. Germline lookup yields CDR1 MNHNY and CDR2 SVGAGI (reference sequence). The CDR3 sequence is 13 residues long.

This chain joins TRBV20-1 and TRBJ2-5; 7 bases agree with TRBD2. The assigned J gene may be wrong: the sequence end matches TRBJ2-7 better. Germline V CDR1 and CDR2: DFQATT, SNEGSKA (reference sequence). CDR3 length equals 16 residues. The CDR3 spells CSAKDDPSGGNYEQYF. The CDR3 DNA sequence: TGCAGTGCCAAGGACGACCCTTCGGGAGGTAACTACGAGCAGTACTTC.

This clonotype appeared a few times. J is TRBJ1-6 and V is TRBV12-3 or TRBV12-4; 9 bases fit TRBD1. The ends lost 6 bases at V and 8 bases at J; junction bases unmatched: 5. The CDR3 is made up of 14 amino acids. The CDR3 DNA reads as TGTGCCAGCAGGACGACAGGGGGAGATTCACCCCTCCACTTT. This sequence encodes CASRTTGGDSPLHF.

The J gene is TRBJ2-6, the V gene TRBV29-1; D may be TRBD1 or TRBD2 (6 bases each). The CDR3 loop spans 15 amino acids. V dropped 5 bases and J dropped 2 bases, with 13 bases sitting between them. CDR1 is SQVTM, CDR2 ANQGSEA, per germline. The CDR3 DNA follows: TGCAGCGTTATAAGGGGGGCGGCTGGGGCCAACGTCCTGACTTTC. This codes for CSVIRGAAGANVLTF.

This chain uses TRBV28 with TRBJ1-1; D is ambiguous. Trimming left V 5 bases short and J 3 bases short, with 25 bases between. Germline V gene data show CDR1 as MDHEN and CDR2 as SYDVKM. CDR3 length: 18 residues. CDR3 coding DNA: TGTGCCAGCAGTGAAAGCCTTGAGATACAGAGTGGAGACACTGAAGCTTTCTTT. Protein: CASSESLEIQSGDTEAFF.